These T cell receptor beta chains were read from a single sample in a study of CD8 T cells in Susac syndrome. TCRdb re-derived calls from the immunoSEQ multiplex PCR reads in MiXCR, one entry per CDR3 protein. Found here are fewer than 80,000 distinct CDR3 sequences, approximately 94% of them singletons; the top ten hold 0.56%. Input material: CD8+ T cells from PBMCs. These receptors came from a human donor with multiple sclerosis. The CDR3 runs from the conserved cysteine through the conserved F or W. A D gene is named only where the DNA matches it firmly. The size entry is marked missing in some rows and otherwise reads once, few, many or a size class.

d_call | j_call | clone_size | v_call | cdr3_nt | cdr3_aa
. | TRBJ1-5 | . | TRBV30 | TGTGCCTGGAAGGGGGGTGATTATCAGCCCCAGCATTTT | CAWKGGDYQPQHF
TRBD1 | TRBJ2-7 | . | TRBV7-6 | TGTGCCAGCAGCTTCTACATCCCGGGACAGAGCCTCGAGCAGTACTTC | CASSFYIPGQSLEQYF
. | TRBJ2-7 | . | TRBV25-1 | TGTGCCAGCAGTGGGGGCAACTCCTACGAGCAGTACTTC | CASSGGNSYEQYF
. | TRBJ2-5 | . | TRBV27 | TGTGCCAGCAGTGACGTCCTTCGTCGGGGGATTTTAGAGACCCAGTACTTC | CASSDVLRRGILETQYF
. | TRBJ2-1 | . | TRBV3-1 | TGTGCCAGCAGCCAAGAAGGCGGGGAAGGGAATGAGCAGTTCTTC | CASSQEGGEGNEQFF
. | TRBJ2-3 | . | TRBV6-5 | TGTGCCAGCCGGCAGGCCAGCACAGATACGCAGTATTTT | CASRQASTDTQYF
. | TRBJ1-1 | . | TRBV19 | TGTGCCAGTAGTCCCGGGCACCCGAACACTGAAGCTTTCTTT | CASSPGHPNTEAFF
. | TRBJ2-2 | . | TRBV28 | TGTGCCAGCAGTTTTCAACTAACGAACACCGGGGAGCTGTTTTTT | CASSFQLTNTGELFF
. | TRBJ2-4 | . | TRBV15 | TGTGCCACCTCTGGGGGAGTGGGGGCCAAAAACATTCAGTACTTC | CATSGGVGAKNIQYF
. | TRBJ2-1 | . | TRBV7-3 | TGTGCCAGCAGCTTAATGGCTAGCAATGAGCAGTTCTTC | CASSLMASNEQFF
TRBD2 | TRBJ2-1 | . | TRBV20-1 | TGCAGTGCAAAGATCCCGATCCTAGCGGGGGACAATGAGCAGTTCTTC | CSAKIPILAGDNEQFF
TRBD1 | TRBJ2-1 | . | TRBV29-1 | TGCAGCCCACTCGACAGGGGAAGTGAGCAGTTCTTC | CSPLDRGSEQFF
. | TRBJ2-7 | . | TRBV28 | TGTGCCAGCAGTTTACCTCATTACGAGCAGTACTTC | CASSLPHYEQYF
. | TRBJ1-2 | . | TRBV14 | TGTGCCAGCAGCCAAGACAGTTCTTATGGCTACACCTTC | CASSQDSSYGYTF
. | TRBJ2-2 | . | TRBV29-1 | TGCAGCGTTGAAGATGGGACCAGGGCCGGGGAGCTGTTTTTT | CSVEDGTRAGELFF
. | TRBJ2-1 | . | TRBV7-3 | TGTGCCAGCAGCTTTGGGGTGCCCTACAATGAGCAGTTCTTC | CASSFGVPYNEQFF
. | TRBJ2-7 | once | TRBV20-1 | TGCAGTGCTAGAGATTTGACTAATAATGACGAGCAGTACTTC | CSARDLTNNDEQYF
. | TRBJ1-2 | . | TRBV7-9 | TGTGCCAGCAGCTTAGTTGACCGTGGCTACACCTTC | CASSLVDRGYTF
. | TRBJ2-7 | . | TRBV28 | TGTGCCAGCAGTTCCCAACTAGGGGACTGCGAGCAGTACTTC | CASSSQLGDCEQYF
. | TRBJ1-4 | once | TRBV4-3 | TGCGCCAGCAGCCAAGATACAGGGCCCGAAAAACTGTTTTTT | CASSQDTGPEKLFF
. | TRBJ1-5 | . | TRBV30 | TGTGCCTGGAGTGTACAGGCGTCTCAGCCCCAGCATTTT | CAWSVQASQPQHF
TRBD1 | TRBJ2-3 | . | TRBV6-6 | TGTGCCAGCAACCCGACAGGGGCAGATACGCAGTATTTT | CASNPTGADTQYF
TRBD2 | TRBJ2-5 | . | TRBV24-1 | TGTGCCACCAGTGAGATTGGGACTAGCGGCCAAGAGACCCAGTACTTC | CATSEIGTSGQETQYF
. | TRBJ2-5 | . | TRBV29-1 | TGCAGCGTTGTCAGGGACTTCAACCAAGAGACCCAGTACTTC | CSVVRDFNQETQYF
. | TRBJ2-7 | . | TRBV13 | TGTGCCAGCAGCTCCCGAAGGGTCCCACACGAGCAGTACTTC | CASSSRRVPHEQYF
. | TRBJ1-2 | once | TRBV7-3 | TGTGCCAGCAGCTTATACACCAGGGTGAAGGGCTACACCTTC | CASSLYTRVKGYTF
. | TRBJ2-7 | . | TRBV7-6 | TGTGCCAGCAGCTTACGAGGTACTAACTACGAGCAGTACTTC | CASSLRGTNYEQYF
. | TRBJ2-1 | . | TRBV7-3 | TGTGCCAGCAGCTTACCCTCCCCCGGGGGCTCCTACAATGAGCAGTTCTTC | CASSLPSPGGSYNEQFF
. | TRBJ1-5 | . | TRBV7-9 | TGTGCCAGCAGCTTAGGGCAGGCTAGCAATCAGCCCCAGCATTTT | CASSLGQASNQPQHF
TRBD2 | TRBJ2-1 | . | TRBV27 | TGTGCCAGCAGTCCCGGGAGCGGGAGCTCCCTTTACAATGAGCAGTTCTTC | CASSPGSGSSLYNEQFF
. | TRBJ2-1 | . | TRBV28 | TGTGCCAGCAGCTTGGACGGCTACAATGAGCAGTTCTTC | CASSLDGYNEQFF
. | TRBJ2-2 | . | TRBV11-2 | TGTGCCAGCAGCTTAGTTGGGTCCACCGGGGAGCTGTTTTTT | CASSLVGSTGELFF
TRBD1 | TRBJ2-3 | . | TRBV5-1 | TGCGCCAGCAGTCCAGGGACAGGGGGCTTGGCAGATACGCAGTATTTT | CASSPGTGGLADTQYF
. | TRBJ1-1 | . | TRBV29-1 | TGCAGCGTTGGTCAGAACACTGAAGCTTTCTTT | CSVGQNTEAFF
. | TRBJ1-1 | . | TRBV20-1 | TGCAGTGCTAGAGTTACAGGCAACACTGAAGCTTTCTTT | CSARVTGNTEAFF
. | TRBJ1-6 | . | TRBV23-1 | TGCGCCAGCAGTCGATTTGGGTTCCGTTCACCCCTCCACTTT | CASSRFGFRSPLHF
. | TRBJ1-4 | . | TRBV7-9 | TGTGCCAGCAGCCACAATGAAAGGCTGTTTTTT | CASSHNERLFF
. | TRBJ2-2 | . | TRBV7-8 | TGTGCCAGCAGCTTCCTAGGCGTTAATCGGGAGCTGTTTTTT | CASSFLGVNRELFF
TRBD2 | TRBJ2-7 | . | TRBV10-3 | TGTGCCATCAGTGAATCTAGCGGGGTATCTTACGAGCAGTACTTC | CAISESSGVSYEQYF
. | TRBJ1-3 | . | TRBV29-1 | TGCAGCGTTCTTGGAAACACCATATATTTT | CSVLGNTIYF
. | TRBJ1-5 | . | TRBV27 | TGTGCCAGCGCCCGGAGAGGTCAGCCCCAGCATTTT | CASARRGQPQHF
. | TRBJ2-1 | . | TRBV29-1 | TGCAGCGCCGGACCCTTTAACTACAATGAGCAGTTCTTC | CSAGPFNYNEQFF
. | TRBJ1-1 | . | TRBV19 | TGTGCCAGCCGGACAGCCATGAACACTGAAGCTTTCTTT | CASRTAMNTEAFF
. | TRBJ1-2 | . | TRBV12-3/TRBV12-4 | TGTGCCAGCAGTGGTCCGGGCAGGGGTTCTGGCTACACCTTC | CASSGPGRGSGYTF